Following are 17 T cell receptor beta chains from one sample sequenced in a study of blood T cell repertoires in COVID-19. The method was immunoSEQ multiplex PCR; TCRdb's version includes in-frame clones alone and lacks a portion of them. The repertoire holds 60,000 or so clones, with 65% to 85% as singletons. The specimen was peripheral blood. These receptors all come from a human donor in a cohort sampled during active COVID-19.

The chain is built from TRBV7-2 and TRBJ1-6; 7 bases agree with TRBD1. The CDR3 totals 14 residues. The trim removed 4 bases at V and 6 bases at J, leaving 3 bases unmatched. Per the germline V gene, CDR1 is SGHTA and CDR2 is FQGNSA. The CDR3 DNA follows: TGTGCCAGCAGCTCCAGACAGGGTAATTCACCCCTCCACTTT. This translates into CASSSRQGNSPLHF.

The chain couples TRBV28 to TRBJ2-7; 11 nucleotides agree with TRBD2. The trim removed 4 bases at V and 3 bases at J, leaving 11 bases unmatched. The length of the CDR3 is 17 residues. Germline V gives CDR1 MDHEN, CDR2 SYDVKM. The CDR3 sequence is CASSSRLAGNFNYEQYF. The CDR3 region has the DNA TGTGCCAGCAGTTCCCGACTAGCGGGGAACTTTAACTACGAGCAGTACTTC. The variable domain in full, completed from reference TRBV28 and TRBJ2-7, reads DVKVTQSSRYLVKRTGEKVFLECVQDMDHENMFWYRQDPGLGLRLIYFSYDVKMKEKGDIPEGYSVSREKKERFSLILESASTNQTSMYLCASSSRLAGNFNYEQYFGPGTRLTVT.

The J gene is TRBJ2-5, the V gene TRBV7-9, with 9 bases matching TRBD2. Germline V gives CDR1 SEHNR, CDR2 FQNEAQ (reference sequence). J gave up 7 bases and V 6 bases, and 0 bases lay outside the gene matches. The CDR3 is 11 residues long. In nucleotides, the CDR3 is TGTGCCAGCAGTAGCGGGGGGACCCAGTACTTC. Translation: CASSSGGTQYF. Using reference TRBV7-9 and TRBJ2-5 for the parts outside the CDR3, the full variable domain is DTGVSQNPRHKITKRGQNVTFRCDPISEHNRLYWYRQTLGQGPEFLTYFQNEAQLEKSRLLSDRFSAERPKGSFSTLEIQRTEQGDSAMYLCASSSGGTQYFGPGTRLLVL.

The V gene is TRBV7-3, the J gene TRBJ2-1; D unresolved. Germline assignment: CDR1 SGHTA and CDR2 FQGTGA. There are 14 residues in the CDR3. Trimming took off 1 base at V and 4 bases at J, with 8 bases between the two ends. The CDR3 sequence: CASSLMIEYNEQFF. The DNA of the CDR3 is TGTGCCAGCAGCTTAATGATCGAGTACAATGAGCAGTTCTTC.

This chain joins TRBV18 and TRBJ2-7; TRBD2 aligns across 7 bases. The CDR3 loop spans 15 amino acids. V was clipped by 6 bases and J by 2 bases; unmatched bases: 10. Germline-derived CDR1 and CDR2 are KGHSH and LQKENI. The CDR3 bases are TGTGCCAGCTCGGGCGGGAGCGGGACTGCCTACGAGCAGTACTTC. It is translated as CASSGGSGTAYEQYF.

The CDR3 nucleotides read TGCGCCAGCAGCCACTCCGGGACAGGACACACCGGGGAGCTGTTTTTT. It translates to CASSHSGTGHTGELFF. This rearrangement joins TRBV4-3 to TRBJ2-2; 8 nucleotides agree with TRBD1. The germline gives CDR1 LGHNA, CDR2 YSLEER. CDR3 length equals 16 residues. Trimming took 3 bases from V and 3 from J; bases not matched to a gene: 6.

The genes are TRBV6-5 and TRBJ1-2, with TRBD1 as a possible D gene (6 bases). Trimming cost V 3 bases and J 8 bases, with 19 bases left between them. The V gene's germline CDR1 is MNHEY and CDR2 SVGAGI. The CDR3 is 15 residues long. The DNA for the CDR3 is TGTGCCAGCAGTTATGGAACAGGGCACCCAGAGGGCTACACCTTC. Its protein product is CASSYGTGHPEGYTF.

The chain joins TRBV27 to TRBJ2-7, with a tentative D call TRBD2 (6 bases). Germline loops: CDR1 MNHEY, CDR2 SMNVEV (reference sequence). The CDR3 runs 12 residues. V was pared by 7 bases and J by 6 bases, with 13 bases between. CDR3 sequence reads: CASKAEGPEQYF. As DNA, the CDR3 is TGTGCCAGCAAGGCGGAGGGCCCCGAGCAGTACTTC.

This clone was detected once. The chain links TRBV18 to TRBJ1-1, with D maybe TRBD1 (5 bases). CDR1 is KGHSH, CDR2 LQKENI, per germline. The CDR3 consists of 17 residues. Trimming took off 3 bases at V and 0 bases at J, with 17 bases between the two ends. Written as DNA, the CDR3 is TGTGCCAGCTCACCCCGGGGGGGAGGATACATGAACACTGAAGCTTTCTTT. This sequence encodes CASSPRGGGYMNTEAFF. Supplemented by reference TRBV18 and TRBJ1-1, the full variable domain reads NAGVMQNPRHLVRRRGQEARLRCSPMKGHSHVYWYRQLPEEGLKFMVYLQKENIIDESGMPKERFSAEFPKEGPSILRIQQVVRGDSAAYFCASSPRGGGYMNTEAFFGQGTRLTVV.

V usage is TRBV6-5 and J usage is TRBJ2-1; 12 bases are a match to TRBD2. Germline CDR1 MNHEY, CDR2 SVGAGI. The CDR3 covers 13 residues. V was pared by 6 bases and J by 8 bases, with 2 bases of the junction left unmatched. In DNA form, the CDR3 reads TGTGCCAGCAGGACTAGCGGGAGCTATGAGCAGTTCTTC. It encodes CASRTSGSYEQFF.

The chain employs TRBV18 and TRBJ1-5, with D perhaps matching TRBD1 (6 bases). The CDR3 extends over 15 amino acids. The germline V gene has CDR1 KGHSH and CDR2 LQKENI. V was trimmed by 6 bases and J by 7 bases, leaving 19 bases between them. Written as DNA, the CDR3 is TGTGCCAGCTCTACCTCTAGAGGGGGTAACCAGCCCCAGCATTTT. Translation gives CASSTSRGGNQPQHF.

This rearrangement joins TRBV2 to TRBJ1-1; perhaps TRBD1 as D (5 bases). Germline values: CDR1 SNHLY, CDR2 FYNNEI. V dropped 5 bases and J dropped 5 bases, with 15 bases sitting between them. The CDR3 contains 14 residues. The CDR3 DNA reads as TGTGCCAGCAGTCTGTCTCAGGGAAGAACTGAAGCTTTCTTT. Translating it yields CASSLSQGRTEAFF.

The chain uses TRBV7-9 and TRBJ2-5; no firm D call. Germline CDR1 SEHNR, CDR2 FQNEAQ (reference sequence). The CDR3 extends over 11 amino acids. V was pared by 4 bases and J by 5 bases, with 5 bases between. CDR3 sequence reads: CASSSAETQYF. The CDR3 DNA reads as TGTGCCAGCAGCTCTGCGGAGACCCAGTACTTC.

The chain has TRBV15 and TRBJ1-2; tentatively, D is TRBD1 (5 bases). Germline V gene lookup returns CDR1 LNHNV and CDR2 YYDKDF (reference sequence). This CDR3 has 13 amino acids. V dropped 7 bases and J dropped 8 bases, with 17 bases sitting between them. The CDR3 loop is CATTDSLLRGYTF. Written as DNA, the CDR3 is TGTGCCACCACTGACAGCCTATTGAGGGGCTACACCTTC.

The chain combines TRBV29-1 with TRBJ2-7; 12 positions match TRBD1. CDR3 length: 13 residues. Per germline, CDR1 SQVTM and CDR2 ANQGSEA. V lost 6 bases, J lost 6 bases, and 6 bases stayed unmatched. This CDR3 reads CSVEGTGGAEQYF. The DNA for the CDR3 is TGCAGCGTAGAGGGGACAGGGGGCGCCGAGCAGTACTTC.

The gene calls are TRBV7-9 and TRBJ1-5, with D unresolved. This CDR3 contains 15 residues. Trimming pared 1 base from V and 4 bases from J, leaving 11 bases between. Germline V CDR1 and CDR2: SEHNR, FQNEAQ (reference sequence). CDR3 nucleotide sequence: TGTGCCAGCAGCTTAGTGGGCAGTATGAATCAGCCCCAGCATTTT. Encoded protein: CASSLVGSMNQPQHF.

In this sample, this clone turned up a few times. The same CDR3 is also encoded by other DNA sequences in this sample. The rearrangement joins TRBV2 to TRBJ1-2; maybe TRBD1 (5 bases). The CDR3 has 12 residues. Germline V gene lookup returns CDR1 SNHLY and CDR2 FYNNEI. The V and J ends lost 2 bases and 5 bases respectively, with 6 bases between them. The CDR3 DNA reads TGTGCCAGCAGTGAACAGGGATATGGCTACACCTTC. Residues: CASSEQGYGYTF.